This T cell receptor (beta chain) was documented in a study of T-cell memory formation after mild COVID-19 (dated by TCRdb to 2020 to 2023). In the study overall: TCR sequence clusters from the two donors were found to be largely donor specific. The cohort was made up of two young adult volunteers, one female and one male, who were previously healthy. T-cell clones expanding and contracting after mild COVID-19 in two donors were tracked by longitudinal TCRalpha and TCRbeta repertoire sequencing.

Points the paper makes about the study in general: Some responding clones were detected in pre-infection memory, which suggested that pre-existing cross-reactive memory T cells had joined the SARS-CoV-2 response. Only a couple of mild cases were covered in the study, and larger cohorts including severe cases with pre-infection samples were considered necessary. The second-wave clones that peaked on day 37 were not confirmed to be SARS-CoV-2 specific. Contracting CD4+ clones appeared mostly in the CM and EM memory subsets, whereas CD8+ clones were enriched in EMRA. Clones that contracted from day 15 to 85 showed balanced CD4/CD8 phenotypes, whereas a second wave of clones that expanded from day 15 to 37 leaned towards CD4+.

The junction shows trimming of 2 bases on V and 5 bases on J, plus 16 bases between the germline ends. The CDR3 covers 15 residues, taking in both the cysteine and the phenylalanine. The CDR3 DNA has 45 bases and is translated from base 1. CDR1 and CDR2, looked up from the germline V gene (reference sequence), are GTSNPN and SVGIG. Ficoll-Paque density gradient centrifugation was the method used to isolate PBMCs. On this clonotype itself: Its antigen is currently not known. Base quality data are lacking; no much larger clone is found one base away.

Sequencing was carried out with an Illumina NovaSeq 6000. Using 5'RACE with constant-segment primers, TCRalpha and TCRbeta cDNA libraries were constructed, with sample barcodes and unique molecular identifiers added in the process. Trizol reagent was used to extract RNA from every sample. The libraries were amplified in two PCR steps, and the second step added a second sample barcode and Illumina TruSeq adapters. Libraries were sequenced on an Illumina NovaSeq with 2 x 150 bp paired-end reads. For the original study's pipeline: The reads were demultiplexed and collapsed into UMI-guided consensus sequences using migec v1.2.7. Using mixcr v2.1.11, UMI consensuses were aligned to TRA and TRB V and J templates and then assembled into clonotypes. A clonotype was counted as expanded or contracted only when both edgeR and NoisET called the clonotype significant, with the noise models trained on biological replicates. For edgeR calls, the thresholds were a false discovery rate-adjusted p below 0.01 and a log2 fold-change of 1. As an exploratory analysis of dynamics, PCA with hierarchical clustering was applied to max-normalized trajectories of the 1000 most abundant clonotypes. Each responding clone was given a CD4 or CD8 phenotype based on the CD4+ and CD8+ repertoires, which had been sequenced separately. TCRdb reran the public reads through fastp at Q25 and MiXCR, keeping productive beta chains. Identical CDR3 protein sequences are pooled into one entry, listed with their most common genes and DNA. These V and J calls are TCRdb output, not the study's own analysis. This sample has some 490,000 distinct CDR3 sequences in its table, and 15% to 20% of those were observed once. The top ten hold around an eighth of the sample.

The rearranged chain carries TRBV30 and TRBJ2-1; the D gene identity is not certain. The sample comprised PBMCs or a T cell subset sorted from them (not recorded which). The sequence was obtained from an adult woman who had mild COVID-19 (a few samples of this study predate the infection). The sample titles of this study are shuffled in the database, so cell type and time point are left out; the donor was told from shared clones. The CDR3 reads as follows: CAWSTLGISNNEQFF. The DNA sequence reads TGTGCCTGGAGTACACTGGGAATTTCCAACAATGAGCAGTTCTTC.